The rows below give T cell receptor beta chains drawn from one sample of a study of blood T cell repertoires in COVID-19. The repertoire was sequenced with immunoSEQ multiplex PCR; TCRdb's copy has only in-frame clones and lacks some. Of 99,000 or so clones listed, about 80% are singletons. Material: peripheral blood. The receptor set was obtained from a woman aged 70-85 years with acute or convalescent COVID-19. Both conserved end residues are part of each CDR3. D genes are given only for firm matches. Where a row states a size, it is once, few, many or the class of an expanded clone; other rows omit it.

>NA|NA|TRBJ1-3|TRBV2
TGTGCCAGCAGACCGGGACAAAGCTCTGGAAACACCATATATTTT
CASRPGQSSGNTIYF
>NA|NA|TRBJ1-2|TRBV2
TGTGCCAGCACGAAGACAGACGCCCTCTATGGCTACACCTTC
CASTKTDALYGYTF
>TRBD1|NA|TRBJ1-4|TRBV7-6
TGTGCCAGCAGCTCCAGTTCCGGGACAGGGCTGGAAAAACTGTTTTTT
CASSSSSGTGLEKLFF
>NA|NA|TRBJ2-7|TRBV10-1
TGCGCCAGCAGTGAAAACAGCGGCTACGAGCAGTACTTC
CASSENSGYEQYF
>TRBD1|few|TRBJ2-1|TRBV3-1/TRBV3-2
TGTGCCAGCAGCCAGGGACAGGGAAATGAGCAGTTCTTC
CASSQGQGNEQFF
>NA|NA|TRBJ1-3|TRBV30
TGTGCCTGGAGTGTCGGGACTGGAAACACCATATATTTT
CAWSVGTGNTIYF
>NA|NA|TRBJ1-5|TRBV30
TGTGCCTGGAGTGTACGGGGGGGCAGGGGGCCCCAGCATTTT
CAWSVRGGRGPQHF
>NA|NA|TRBJ1-2|TRBV6-5
TGTGCCAGCAGTTACTCTGGGCAAGACTATGGCTACACCTTC
CASSYSGQDYGYTF
>TRBD1|NA|TRBJ2-7|TRBV4-2
TGTGCCAGCAGCCAAGCCGGGACAGGGGGCAGCGAGCAGTACTTC
CASSQAGTGGSEQYF
>TRBD1|NA|TRBJ1-1|TRBV18
TGTGCCAGCTCACCACAGCCGGGACAGGGGACTGAAGCTTTCTTT
CASSPQPGQGTEAFF
>TRBD1|NA|TRBJ1-2|TRBV19
TGTGCCAGTAGTAGACAATTGGGACAGACAAACTATGGCTACACCTTC
CASSRQLGQTNYGYTF
>TRBD1|NA|TRBJ2-7|TRBV5-1
TGCGCCAGCAGCTCGGGGACAGGGTTTCCCGAGCAGTACTTC
CASSSGTGFPEQYF
>TRBD2|NA|TRBJ2-2|TRBV5-4
TGTGCCAGCAGCCAGGCTAGCGGGGGCCTCACCGGGGAGCTGTTTTTT
CASSQASGGLTGELFF
>NA|few|TRBJ1-2|TRBV5-4
TGTGCCAGCAGCTTGAGGGGGGGCTATGGCTACACCTTC
CASSLRGGYGYTF
>NA|few|TRBJ2-2|TRBV6-5
TGTGCCAGCAGTTACGGAGGGGGCAACACCGGGGAGCTGTTTTTT
CASSYGGGNTGELFF
>NA|NA|TRBJ1-3|TRBV5-1
TGCGCCAGCAGCTCTGACGTACAGAGCTCTGGAAACACCATATATTTT
CASSSDVQSSGNTIYF
>NA|NA|TRBJ2-7|TRBV29-1
TGCAGCGTTGAAACGGGGGCGGGACAGACTCTTTACGAGCAGTACTTC
CSVETGAGQTLYEQYF
>NA|once|TRBJ2-5|TRBV2
TGTGCCAGCAGTGGGGCAGGCCGTTCCAATTCCCAAGAGACCCAGTACTTC
CASSGAGRSNSQETQYF
>TRBD2|NA|TRBJ2-2|TRBV11-2
TGTGCCTCCAGCGGGGGAGGGAACACCGGGGAGCTGTTTTTT
CASSGGGNTGELFF
>NA|NA|TRBJ1-2|TRBV6-1
TGTGCCAGCAGTGAGTTCGTTGTGACAGAAAACTATGGCTACACCTTC
CASSEFVVTENYGYTF
>NA|NA|TRBJ1-2|TRBV5-6
TGTGCCAGCAGCTTGGGCAGAAACTATGGCTACACCTTC
CASSLGRNYGYTF
>NA|few|TRBJ2-3|TRBV7-2
TGTGCCAGCAGCCGAGGGCTGGATACGCAGTATTTT
CASSRGLDTQYF
>NA|NA|TRBJ1-3|TRBV30
TGTGCCTGGAGTTCAAGGGGTGCACTCCTCTCTGGAAACACCATATATTTT
CAWSSRGALLSGNTIYF
>TRBD2|NA|TRBJ2-2|TRBV11-3
TGTGCCAGCAGCTTAGGTGGGACTAGCGGGGGGGCCACCGGGGAGCTGTTTTTT
CASSLGGTSGGATGELFF